This passage covers 20 T cell receptor beta chains from one sample sequenced in a study of shared clonotypes between healthy human individuals. The data were produced by immunoSEQ multiplex PCR, yet TCRdb's version contains in-frame clones alone and is incomplete. The data contain more than 1 million clones, around 78% of them singletons. Material for sequencing was memory CD4+ T cells from PBMCs. The subset denotes: CD45RA-negative fraction. The receptors originated from a man between 18 and 35 years old in good health. Some clones in this sample may be carry-over from other donors' samples.

This sequence joins TRBV5-1 and TRBJ2-6; D not resolved. Per germline, CDR1 SGHRS and CDR2 YFSETQ. V was shortened by 4 bases and J by 4 bases, with 0 bases between the two germline ends. The CDR3 totals 11 residues. CDR3 in amino acids: CASSGANVLTF. CDR3 bases: TGCGCCAGCAGCGGGGCCAACGTCCTGACTTTC.

V usage is TRBV5-6 and J usage is TRBJ2-3, with D perhaps assigned TRBD1 or TRBD2 (5 bases each). CDR3 length: 14 residues. The germline gives CDR1 SGHDT, CDR2 YYEEEE. V lost 0 bases to trimming and J lost 3 bases, with 8 bases between them. The CDR3: CASSLVEGTDTQYF. CDR3 DNA: TGTGCCAGCAGCTTGGTTGAGGGGACAGATACGCAGTATTTT.

V and J are TRBV19 and TRBJ1-5; D perhaps matches TRBD1 (5 bases). Trimming stripped 4 bases from V and 4 bases from J, with 8 bases between. This CDR3 is 13 amino acids long. In germline, CDR1 is LNHDA, CDR2 SQIVND (reference sequence). For the CDR3, the DNA is TGTGCCAGTAGTAAGGGGTTTAATCAGCCCCAGCATTTT. This translates into CASSKGFNQPQHF.

The chain joins TRBV7-9 to TRBJ2-7; 7 bases are a match to TRBD1. The CDR3 covers 14 residues. CDR1 and CDR2 from the germline V gene are SEHNR and FQNEAQ (reference sequence). The V gene end was trimmed by 5 bases and the J gene end by 0 bases; junction bases not matched to a gene: 4. The CDR3 region has the DNA TGTGCCAGCAGCCGGGGACAGTACTCCTACGAGCAGTACTTC. This encodes CASSRGQYSYEQYF.

In its sample, this clone was seen a few times. The chain uses TRBV7-3 and TRBJ2-7, with 11 bases matching TRBD2. This CDR3 spans 15 amino acids. In germline, CDR1 is SGHTA, CDR2 FQGTGA. After removal of 4 bases from V and 5 bases from J, the junction contained 7 bases not matched to a gene. The CDR3 nucleotides are TGTGCCAGCAGCTCCACTAGCGGGAGCTTTCACGAGCAGTACTTC. Amino acids: CASSSTSGSFHEQYF. The whole variable domain, filled in from reference TRBV7-3 and TRBJ2-7, reads GAGVSQTPSNKVTEKGKYVELRCDPISGHTALYWYRQSLGQGPEFLIYFQGTGAADDSGLPNDRFFAVRPEGSVSTLKIQRTERGDSAVYLCASSSTSGSFHEQYFGPGTRLTVT.

V and J are TRBV4-3 and TRBJ2-7, with D possibly being TRBD2 (7 bases). The V gene lost 1 base and the J gene lost 0 bases, with 13 bases spanning the gap. CDR3 length equals 16 residues. CDR1 LGHNA and CDR2 YSLEER come from the germline V gene. CDR3 protein: CASSQATGGSSYEQYF. In nucleotides, the CDR3 is TGCGCCAGCAGCCAAGCCACGGGGGGCAGCTCCTACGAGCAGTACTTC.

The chain employs TRBV5-6 and TRBJ1-5; weak D call: TRBD1 (5 bases). Trimming took off 4 bases at V and 0 bases at J, with 11 bases between the two ends. Germline V gene data show CDR1 as SGHDT and CDR2 as YYEEEE. The CDR3 has 15 amino acids. The CDR3 DNA sequence: TGTGCCAGCAGCAAGGGACTCTTTAGCAATCAGCCCCAGCATTTT. This translates into CASSKGLFSNQPQHF.

The J gene is TRBJ2-1, the V gene TRBV6-6; D is unclear. V lost 0 bases, J lost 9 bases, and 9 bases lay in between. CDR3 length equals 13 residues. Germline CDR1 and CDR2: MNHNY and SVGAGI (reference sequence). CDR3 bases: TGTGCCAGCAGTTACTCGGTGTATCTTGAGCAGTTCTTC. Its protein product is CASSYSVYLEQFF.

The rearrangement links TRBV7-9 to TRBJ2-7; 7 positions match TRBD2. Losses at the gene ends were 4 bases for V and 0 bases for J; bases not matched to a gene: 18. This CDR3 has 19 amino acids. Germline-derived CDR1 and CDR2 are SEHNR and FQNEAQ (reference sequence). The CDR3 sequence: CASSSELGREGGSSYEQYF. CDR3 sequence (DNA): TGTGCCAGCAGCTCGGAATTAGGGCGTGAGGGAGGGAGCTCCTACGAGCAGTACTTC.

The chain is built from TRBV7-8 and TRBJ1-5, with 7 bases identical to TRBD1. Germline V CDR1 and CDR2: SGHVS, FQNEAQ. V dropped 1 base and J dropped 0; count of bases not matched to a gene: 3. This CDR3 spans 16 amino acids. The CDR3 reads CASSLDRGLSNQPQHF. The CDR3 nucleotides are TGTGCCAGCAGCTTAGACAGGGGCCTTAGCAATCAGCCCCAGCATTTT.

The rearrangement joins TRBV19 to TRBJ2-6; D not resolved. V gave up 5 bases and J gave up 0 bases, with 20 bases separating them. Germline V gene data show CDR1 as LNHDA and CDR2 as SQIVND (reference sequence). The CDR3 consists of 19 residues. The CDR3 is CASSGQMPGRSSGANVLTF. CDR3 DNA: TGTGCCAGTAGTGGGCAGATGCCGGGTCGATCCTCTGGGGCCAACGTCCTGACTTTC.

The chain uses TRBV6-6 and TRBJ2-3; the D gene is possibly TRBD2 (6 bases). V was pared by 5 bases and J by 4 bases, with 19 bases between. Germline CDR1 is MNHNY and CDR2 is SVGAGI (reference sequence). The CDR3 runs to 16 residues. This CDR3 is CASSPSIGGPADTQYF. The CDR3 region has the DNA TGTGCCAGCAGTCCCTCTATCGGAGGGCCGGCAGATACGCAGTATTTT.

A single count supports this clone. This chain uses TRBV2 with TRBJ1-1; D remains ambiguous. The ends were cut back, 1 base at V and 11 bases at J, with 14 bases in the middle. The CDR3 contains 13 residues. Looked up from germline, CDR1 is SNHLY and CDR2 is FYNNEI. The CDR3 loop is CASSEVRQFQAFF. DNA of the CDR3: TGTGCCAGCAGTGAAGTTCGGCAGTTTCAGGCTTTCTTT.

The V and J genes are TRBV28 and TRBJ1-2; D perhaps matches TRBD1 (5 bases). The ends were cut back, 2 bases at V and 7 bases at J, with 17 bases in the middle. This CDR3 comprises 15 residues. The germline CDR1 and CDR2 sequences are MDHEN and SYDVKM. CDR3 protein: CASSLNVRAHGGYTF. CDR3 nucleotides: TGTGCCAGCAGTTTAAATGTCAGGGCCCATGGTGGCTACACCTTC.

This clone showed up just once. Other nucleotide sequences in the sample specify the same CDR3. CDR3 DNA: TGTGCCAGCAGTTACGGGGCGGGAGGCACCTACGAGCAGTACTTC. This translates into CASSYGAGGTYEQYF. The rearrangement links TRBV6-5 to TRBJ2-7; 8 nucleotides match TRBD2. The CDR3 is made up of 15 amino acids. J lost 2 bases, V lost 2 bases, and 5 bases had no gene match. In germline, CDR1 is MNHEY, CDR2 SVGAGI.

The genes are TRBV11-2 and TRBJ2-1, with D perhaps matching TRBD2 (6 bases). Germline-derived CDR1 and CDR2 are SGHAT and FQNNGV. V was cut by 7 bases and J by 4 bases, with 11 bases left in between. This CDR3 is built from 13 residues. The CDR3 region is CASNTGAYNEQFF. CDR3 DNA: TGTGCCAGCAACACGGGAGCTTACAATGAGCAGTTCTTC.

The rearrangement joins TRBV27 to TRBJ2-7; D call uncertain. The CDR3 length is 13 residues. V lost 5 bases, J lost 6 bases, and 14 bases lay in between. Germline values: CDR1 MNHEY, CDR2 SMNVEV (reference sequence). CDR3 bases: TGTGCCAGCAGTCCCAGCTTCTACGGCGAGCAGTACTTC. This translates into CASSPSFYGEQYF.

V gene TRBV5-1 combines with J gene TRBJ1-1; D may be TRBD1 (5 bases). Germline V gene lookup returns CDR1 SGHRS and CDR2 YFSETQ. Trimming removed 7 bases from V and 4 bases from J, with 17 bases in between. The CDR3 is 14 residues long. This chain's CDR3 is CASADQSGTTEAFF. The CDR3 DNA follows: TGCGCCAGCGCCGACCAGTCTGGGACCACTGAAGCTTTCTTT.

The CDR3, as DNA: TGTGCCAGCAGCGCGGGACAGAGACAAGAGACCCAGTACTTC. Translation gives CASSAGQRQETQYF. This rearrangement joins TRBV5-4 to TRBJ2-5; possible D gene TRBD1, 7 bases. Trimming pared 4 bases from V and 2 bases from J, leaving 12 bases between. Germline CDR1 and CDR2: SGHNT and YYREEE (reference sequence). CDR3 size: 14 residues.

The rearrangement links TRBV6-5 to TRBJ2-7, with a weak D call TRBD2 (5 bases). The germline V gene has CDR1 MNHEY and CDR2 SVGAGI. The CDR3 covers 14 residues. Trimming removed 6 bases from V and 0 bases from J, with 12 bases in between. The CDR3 spells CASRTGTSSYEQYF. CDR3 sequence (DNA): TGTGCCAGCAGAACGGGAACCTCCTCCTACGAGCAGTACTTC.